One sample yielded the 15 T cell receptor beta chains listed below, sequenced in a study of blood T cell repertoires in COVID-19. Measured with immunoSEQ multiplex PCR; TCRdb has only the in-frame clones, and not every one. The sample carries 50,000 to 60,000 clones, approximately 86% recorded once. Sequences were obtained from peripheral blood. These TCRs come from a human donor with active COVID-19. The donor label of this sample is uncertain.

This chain links TRBV11-3 with TRBJ1-1; D is undetermined. The length of the CDR3 is 13 residues. CDR1 and CDR2 from the germline V gene are SGHNT and YENEEA. V was cut by 3 bases and J by 5 bases, with 10 bases left in between. The DNA of the CDR3 is TGTGCCAGCAGCTTTACCAGGAGGACTGAAGCTTTCTTT. Translation: CASSFTRRTEAFF.

This chain uses TRBV6-4 with TRBJ1-1; 7 nucleotides line up with TRBD1. Germline CDR1 MRHNA, CDR2 SNTAGT. The length of the CDR3 is 16 residues. With V trimmed by 7 bases and J by 0 bases, 11 bases remained unmatched. The CDR3 DNA is TGTGCCAGCACTTCTAAGGACAGGACCATGAACACTGAAGCTTTCTTT. Residues: CASTSKDRTMNTEAFF.

In its sample, this clone was seen a few times. This chain joins TRBV3-1 (or the pseudogene TRBV3-2) and TRBJ2-2, with D hard to call. The V end was cut by 0 bases, the J end by 7 bases, with 3 bases between. The CDR3 is made up of 12 amino acids. The germline CDR1 and CDR2 sequences are LGHDT and YNNKEL (reference sequence). DNA of the CDR3: TGTGCCAGCAGCCAAGATCACGGGGAGCTGTTTTTT. Amino acid sequence: CASSQDHGELFF.

The chain has TRBV11-2 and TRBJ1-1; D unresolved. The CDR3 extends over 13 amino acids. CDR1 and CDR2 (germline): SGHAT, FQNNGV. The germline V and J ends were trimmed by 2 bases and 8 bases, with 12 bases remaining between them. The CDR3 region is CASSLRGTLEAFF. In nucleotides, the CDR3 is TGTGCCAGCAGCTTAAGAGGCACTCTGGAAGCTTTCTTT.

This chain joins TRBV28 and TRBJ1-2; 7 positions match TRBD1. CDR1 MDHEN and CDR2 SYDVKM come from the germline V gene. The CDR3 runs to 14 residues. Trimming removed 4 bases from V and 11 bases from J; junction bases left unmatched: 13. In DNA form, the CDR3 reads TGTGCCAGCAGTTCCATGCCTGGACAGGCCTTTTACACCTTC. Amino acid sequence: CASSSMPGQAFYTF.

The rearrangement uses TRBV9 and TRBJ2-2; 7 bases line up with TRBD1. The CDR3 is 15 amino acids. Germline V gene lookup returns CDR1 SGDLS and CDR2 YYNGEE. With V trimmed by 3 bases and J by 2 bases, 4 bases remained unmatched. In nucleotides, the CDR3 is TGTGCCAGCAGCGCGGGACAGCTAAACACCGGGGAGCTGTTTTTT. Residues: CASSAGQLNTGELFF.

The table lists this clone with a count of one. The V call is TRBV18, the J call TRBJ2-3, with 8 positions matching TRBD2. Germline V CDR1 and CDR2: KGHSH, LQKENI. The ends lost 2 bases at V and 4 bases at J; junction bases unmatched: 5. This CDR3 spans 15 amino acids. The CDR3 DNA reads as TGTGCCAGCTCACCAATCGGGGGGGCGCCAGATACGCAGTATTTT. Its protein product is CASSPIGGAPDTQYF.

This clone was detected once. V and J are TRBV5-6 and TRBJ1-2, with 8 bases fitting TRBD1. In germline, CDR1 is SGHDT, CDR2 YYEEEE. This CDR3 contains 14 residues. V gave up 0 bases and J gave up 8 bases; unmatched junction bases: 6. The CDR3 DNA reads as TGTGCCAGCAGCTTGGCCGGCAGGGGGCGCGGCTACACCTTC. It translates to CASSLAGRGRGYTF.

Only a few counts were recorded for this clone. The V call is TRBV19, the J call TRBJ2-3; possibly TRBD2 for D (5 bases). Germline V CDR1 and CDR2: LNHDA, SQIVND (reference sequence). V was shortened by 1 base and J by 3 bases, with 17 bases between the two germline ends. The CDR3 spans 17 residues. In DNA, the CDR3 is TGTGCCAGTAGTATAGGACTCGGGAAGTCGGCTACAGATACGCAGTATTTT. It codes for CASSIGLGKSATDTQYF.

The chain couples TRBV6-5 to TRBJ1-4; tentative D call: TRBD1 (6 bases). Germline V gives CDR1 MNHEY, CDR2 SVGAGI. The V and J ends lost 6 bases and 2 bases respectively, with 13 bases between them. This CDR3 contains 15 residues. The DNA of the CDR3 is TGTGCCAGCAGACCAACAGGGCTTACTAATGAAAAACTGTTTTTT. Translating it yields CASRPTGLTNEKLFF.

V gene TRBV5-1 combines with J gene TRBJ1-3; the D gene is possibly TRBD1 (5 bases). Germline V gene sequence: CDR1 SGHRS, CDR2 YFSETQ. V was trimmed by 5 bases and J by 0 bases, leaving 9 bases between them. CDR3 length: 14 residues. CDR3 sequence reads: CASRDSFSGNTIYF. The CDR3 DNA reads as TGCGCCAGCAGAGACAGCTTCTCTGGAAACACCATATATTTT.

The V and J genes are TRBV11-3 and TRBJ2-2; no clear D gene. Germline values: CDR1 SGHNT, CDR2 YENEEA. The CDR3 has 13 residues. Trimming took off 5 bases at V and 1 base at J, with 5 bases between the two ends. The CDR3 sequence: CASSAGNTGELFF. The DNA for the CDR3 is TGTGCCAGCAGCGCAGGGAACACCGGGGAGCTGTTTTTT.

This chain connects TRBV5-6 to TRBJ2-3, with D maybe TRBD2 (5 bases). The CDR3 consists of 14 residues. Per the germline V gene, CDR1 is SGHDT and CDR2 is YYEEEE. V was pared by 2 bases and J by 6 bases, with 13 bases between. In DNA form, the CDR3 reads TGTGCCAGCAGCTTTGGTAGCGTCTCGGATACGCAGTATTTT. Translating gives CASSFGSVSDTQYF.

J is TRBJ2-2 and V is TRBV11-1; 8 bases are shared with TRBD1. V dropped 5 bases and J dropped 3; count of bases not matched to a gene: 2. The CDR3 runs to 14 residues. The germline V gene encodes CDR1 SGHAT and CDR2 FQDESV (reference sequence). The CDR3 spells CASSKQGDTGELFF. The CDR3 DNA follows: TGTGCCAGCAGCAAACAGGGGGACACCGGGGAGCTGTTTTTT.

This clone was picked up one time. The chain links TRBV5-1 to TRBJ2-7; 10 positions match TRBD1. Germline CDR1 and CDR2: SGHRS and YFSETQ. This CDR3 comprises 15 residues. Trimming took 0 bases from V and 0 from J; bases not matched to a gene: 0. The CDR3 bases are TGCGCCAGCAGCTTGGGGACAGGGGGCTCCTACGAGCAGTACTTC. The encoded protein is CASSLGTGGSYEQYF.